One sample yielded the 23 T cell receptor beta chains listed below, sequenced in a study of T cell clonotyping in hematopoietic cell transplantation. Time point meaning: recipient sample about 28 days before transplant, after cytoreduction. Sequencing used immunoSEQ multiplex PCR; TCRdb keeps in-frame clones, though not all of them. Among more than 25,000 clones listed, 90% to 95% were seen once. The starting material was peripheral blood mononuclear cells, obtained before stem cell transplant. The source of these receptors is a man aged 45-65 years with acute myeloid leukemia. Some clones in this sample may be carry-over from other donors' samples.

This clone was seen a single time. This chain joins TRBV5-6 and TRBJ2-7, with TRBD1 as a possible D gene (6 bases). The V end was cut by 3 bases, the J end by 2 bases, with 12 bases between. Per the germline V gene, CDR1 is SGHDT and CDR2 is YYEEEE. CDR3 size: 14 residues. The CDR3 here is CASSSQGAAYEQYF. The CDR3 DNA reads TGTGCCAGCAGCTCACAGGGCGCTGCCTACGAGCAGTACTTC. Based on the CDR3 plus reference TRBV5-6 and TRBJ2-7, the full variable domain is DAGVTQSPTHLIKTRGQQVTLRCSPKSGHDTVSWYQQALGQGPQFIFQYYEEEERQRGNFPDRFSGHQFPNYSSELNVNALLLGDSALYLCASSSQGAAYEQYFGPGTRLTVT.

The DNA of the CDR3 is TGTGCCAGCAGCCAGACCTGGGACAGGGGGACTGAAGCTTTCTTT. This gives the protein CASSQTWDRGTEAFF. The V call is TRBV7-6, the J call TRBJ1-1, with TRBD1 identical over 11 bases. The V segment lost 5 bases and the J segment 5 bases; nucleotides outside the gene matches: 7. Germline values: CDR1 SGHVS, CDR2 FNYEAQ. This CDR3 is built from 15 residues.

V and J are TRBV19 and TRBJ2-5; 14 bases agree with TRBD2. The CDR3 extends over 16 amino acids. V lost 3 bases and J lost 5; bases outside the gene matches: 5. From germline, CDR1 is LNHDA and CDR2 SQIVND (reference sequence). The CDR3 region is CASSIGTSGSRETQYF. The CDR3 DNA sequence: TGTGCCAGTAGTATCGGGACTAGCGGGAGTAGGGAGACCCAGTACTTC.

V gene TRBV19 combines with J gene TRBJ2-5; TRBD2 might be the D (5 bases). This CDR3 is built from 15 residues. Trimming took off 3 bases at V and 2 bases at J, with 13 bases between the two ends. Germline V gives CDR1 LNHDA, CDR2 SQIVND (reference sequence). CDR3 DNA sequence: TGTGCCAGTAGTATCTGGCTAGCCGATCAAGAGACCCAGTACTTC. Translated, it gives CASSIWLADQETQYF. The whole variable domain, filled in from reference TRBV19 and TRBJ2-5, reads DGGITQSPKYLFRKEGQNVTLSCEQNLNHDAMYWYRQDPGQGLRLIYYSQIVNDFQKGDIAEGYSVSREKKESFPLTVTSAQKNPTAFYLCASSIWLADQETQYFGPGTRLLVL.

The V call is TRBV5-1, the J call TRBJ2-4, with 8 bases identical to TRBD1. Germline V CDR1 and CDR2: SGHRS, YFSETQ. The CDR3 sequence is 14 residues long. The trim removed 4 bases at V and 9 bases at J, leaving 9 bases unmatched. The CDR3 coding sequence is TGCGCCAGCAGCCCGGGACAGGATCTAGGCATTCAGTACTTC. It specifies CASSPGQDLGIQYF.

This sequence joins TRBV7-3 and TRBJ2-2; D not certain. CDR3 length: 13 amino acids. Germline V gene data show CDR1 as SGHTA and CDR2 as FQGTGA. V was trimmed by 0 bases and J by 5 bases, leaving 4 bases between them. The CDR3, as DNA: TGTGCCAGCAGCTTAACCGGGACCGGGGAGCTGTTTTTT. As protein: CASSLTGTGELFF.

The rearrangement uses TRBV10-3 and TRBJ2-5, with 7 bases fitting TRBD1. Trimming at V came to 4 bases and at J to 3 bases, leaving 2 bases not matched to a gene. Germline V gives CDR1 ENHRY, CDR2 SYGVKD. The CDR3 loop spans 13 amino acids. CDR3 nucleotide sequence: TGTGCCATCAGTGGACAGGGTGAAGAGACCCAGTACTTC. Its translation: CAISGQGEETQYF.

The rearrangement links TRBV5-6 to TRBJ1-4, with TRBD1 matching over 7 bases. J gave up 6 bases and V 4 bases, and 9 bases lay outside the gene matches. The CDR3 has 15 residues. Looked up from germline, CDR1 is SGHDT and CDR2 is YYEEEE. The CDR3 sequence is CASSRPQGWYEKLFF. The CDR3 nucleotides are TGTGCCAGCAGCCGCCCACAGGGGTGGTATGAAAAACTGTTTTTT.

As regards this clone: The junction and the germline gene differ at one end; a read error may be behind it. The chain has TRBV5-1 and TRBJ1-6, with 7 positions matching TRBD1. CDR3 length: 17 amino acids. Germline CDR1 SGHRS, CDR2 YFSETQ. CDR3 bases: TGCGCCAGCAGGGTTGGGACAGCCGAAGATCGTTATTCCCCCCTCCACTTT. This codes for CASRVGTAEDRYSPLHF.

The V and J genes are TRBV5-1 and TRBJ1-1; D is uncertain. Between the trimmed V and J ends, which lost 1 base and 13 bases, there was a span of 14 bases. The CDR3 is 12 residues long. Germline lookup yields CDR1 SGHRS and CDR2 YFSETQ. The CDR3 loop reads CASSLPGSGVFF. The CDR3 coding sequence is TGCGCCAGCAGCTTGCCCGGGAGTGGGGTTTTCTTT.

The J gene is TRBJ2-1, the V gene TRBV10-3; TRBD2 might be the D (6 bases). The length of the CDR3 is 13 residues. The germline V gene has CDR1 ENHRY and CDR2 SYGVKD. Trimming removed 2 bases at V and 13 bases at J, with 15 bases between. The CDR3 reads CAISERRGGLQFF. The CDR3 region has the DNA TGTGCCATCAGTGAGCGACGTGGGGGACTTCAGTTCTTC.

The chain uses TRBV12-5 and TRBJ2-5; D gene uncertain. Germline CDR1 and CDR2: LGHNT and FRNRAP. The CDR3 spans 10 residues. V was shortened by 6 bases and J by 5 bases, with 4 bases between the two germline ends. CDR3 protein: CASGAETQYF. As DNA, the CDR3 is TGTGCTAGTGGGGCGGAGACCCAGTACTTC.

The V call is TRBV19, the J call TRBJ1-1, with a tentative D call TRBD1 (6 bases). Germline V CDR1 and CDR2: LNHDA, SQIVND (reference sequence). The CDR3 runs to 13 residues. Trimming pared 5 bases from V and 9 bases from J, leaving 16 bases between. The CDR3 DNA is TGTGCCAGTAGTGAGGGGGGAAAGGCTCAAGCTTTCTTT. As protein: CASSEGGKAQAFF.

The chain links TRBV30 to TRBJ2-7; the D call may be TRBD1 or TRBD2 (5 bases each). Germline V gene sequence: CDR1 GTSNPN, CDR2 SVGIG (reference sequence). CDR3 length: 13 amino acids. V was pared by 2 bases and J by 6 bases, with 14 bases between. The DNA for the CDR3 is TGTGCCTGGAGTACCGGGGCACGACGCGAGCAGTACTTC. It yields the protein CAWSTGARREQYF.

The CDR3: CASSLAGAGATGNTIYF. DNA of the CDR3: TGTGCCAGCAGCTTAGCAGGGGCGGGGGCAACTGGAAACACCATATATTTT. This chain links TRBV7-8 with TRBJ1-3, with a possible D match to TRBD1 (6 bases). The V gene's germline CDR1 is SGHVS and CDR2 FQNEAQ. The V gene lost 0 bases and the J gene lost 2 bases, with 14 bases spanning the gap. This CDR3 has 17 amino acids.

V is TRBV28 and J is TRBJ1-2; D not resolved. CDR1 and CDR2 (germline): MDHEN, SYDVKM. V was clipped by 6 bases and J by 5 bases, with 13 bases between them. The CDR3 loop spans 13 amino acids. This CDR3 reads CASRPTMGYGYTF. In nucleotides, the CDR3 is TGTGCCAGCAGACCCACCATGGGGTATGGCTACACCTTC.

The rearrangement uses TRBV5-6 and TRBJ2-3; no clear D. The CDR3 has 13 residues. Trimming left V 4 bases short and J 3 bases short, with 9 bases between. The germline gives CDR1 SGHDT, CDR2 YYEEEE. The CDR3 region has the DNA TGTGCCAGCAGCCTACCGGCGACAGATACGCAGTATTTT. It translates to CASSLPATDTQYF.

V and J are TRBV28 and TRBJ2-5, with D possibly TRBD1 on 6 matching bases. V shed 7 bases and J shed 4 bases, with 16 bases lying between them. The germline CDR1 and CDR2 sequences are MDHEN and SYDVKM. CDR3 length equals 14 residues. CDR3 protein: CASTWTDRGETQYF. In DNA form, the CDR3 reads TGTGCCAGCACCTGGACAGACCGTGGAGAGACCCAGTACTTC.

The CDR3 region has the DNA TGTGCCTGGAGTGTTTATAGCCAGGGGATGGGTATAGCCCAGCATTTT. Protein sequence: CAWSVYSQGMGIAQHF. J is TRBJ1-5 and V is TRBV30; possibly TRBD1 for D (6 bases). This CDR3 is 16 amino acids long. V was shortened by 0 bases and J by 11 bases, with 23 bases between the two germline ends. Looked up from germline, CDR1 is GTSNPN and CDR2 is SVGIG (reference sequence).

The genes are TRBV7-2 and TRBJ2-2; TRBD2 agrees at 9 bases. CDR3 length: 15 residues. CDR1 is SGHTA, CDR2 FQGNSA, per germline. The trim removed 1 base at V and 5 bases at J, leaving 2 bases unmatched. The CDR3 loop is CASSLGLAGTGELFF. The DNA for the CDR3 is TGTGCCAGCAGCTTAGGCCTAGCGGGAACCGGGGAGCTGTTTTTT.

V is TRBV7-2 and J is TRBJ2-7; D is unresolved. The CDR3 sequence is 14 residues long. V dropped 1 base and J dropped 1 base, with 8 bases sitting between them. Germline CDR1 is SGHTA and CDR2 is FQGNSA. CDR3 sequence (DNA): TGTGCCAGCAGCTTAGGTCTGCAATCCTACGAGCAGTACTTC. Translation: CASSLGLQSYEQYF.

J is TRBJ1-5 and V is TRBV30; 7 bases match TRBD1. CDR1 is GTSNPN, CDR2 SVGIG, per germline (reference sequence). This CDR3 comprises 13 residues. J was trimmed by 6 bases and V by 0 bases; bases with no gene match: 2. The CDR3 protein is CAWSVTGTQPQHF. In DNA, the CDR3 is TGTGCCTGGAGTGTGACAGGGACTCAGCCCCAGCATTTT.

This chain links TRBV7-2 with TRBJ2-1, with 8 bases fitting TRBD2. The CDR3 has 16 residues. Losses at the gene ends were 1 base for V and 10 bases for J; bases not matched to a gene: 12. CDR1 is SGHTA and CDR2 is FQGNSA in the germline V gene. This CDR3 is CASSLDPAGGTGEQFF. CDR3 nucleotides: TGTGCCAGCAGCTTAGACCCGGCGGGAGGAACAGGGGAGCAGTTCTTC.